This T cell receptor beta chain was captured by sequencing in a study of blood T cell repertoires in COVID-19. The wider study: Acute and convalescent COVID-19 specimens originated in the United States, Italy and Spain.

CDR1 and CDR2 from the germline V gene are MDHEN and SYDVKM. V was shortened by 7 bases and J by 10 bases, with 19 bases between the two germline ends. The CDR3 is 14 residues long. Original processing notes: Amplification with reference gene primers provided the estimates of nucleated cell counts. Here immunoSEQ multiplex PCR was the method, and the copy in TCRdb shows in-frame clones only, minus some. V and J calls and clone size are those listed in that table; D and trimming were worked out from the DNA. The sample gives under 250,000 clones, over 75% of which show up once; roughly 8% is in the top ten.

Material for sequencing was peripheral blood. J is TRBJ2-2 and V is TRBV28; D gene ambiguous. This receptor was taken from a woman of 80 years or more with acute or convalescent COVID-19. For the CDR3, the DNA is TGTGCCAGCACGACACCACCACTTCACAAGGAGCTGTTTTTT. Protein: CASTTPPLHKELFF.